This T cell receptor (beta chain) was retrieved from a study of cytomegalovirus exposure and HLA in healthy donors. The overall study: Some 200 million T cells yielded approximately 100 million unique TCR beta sequences, as an earlier analysis found.

This clone has a handful of counts. Germline lookup yields CDR1 SGHAT and CDR2 FQNNGV. This CDR3 spans 15 amino acids. V shed 4 bases and J 2 bases; nucleotides not matched to a gene: 7. The PCR was carried out with 60 Vbeta primers and 13 Jbeta primers. Assay: immunoSEQ multiplex PCR; the TCRdb copy retains only in-frame clones and omits some. The sample yields approximately 200,000 clones, less than 85% seen once. The TCR originated in a girl aged 10 to 17 in good health and CMV-seropositive. Sequenced material: PBMCs. This chain uses TRBV11-2 with TRBJ1-1, with 7 bases fitting TRBD1. The CDR3 spells CASSSSDRTNTEAFF. CDR3 DNA sequence: TGTGCCAGCAGCTCTTCGGACAGGACTAACACTGAAGCTTTCTTT.